The 3 T cell receptor beta chains in this list originate from one sample, sequenced in a study. Produced via immunoSEQ multiplex PCR; TCRdb's table is partial and in-frame only. The table includes about 68,000 clones, around 93% detected once. The sample comprised PBMCs. The receptors originated from a middle-aged man with rheumatoid arthritis.

This sequence joins TRBV15 and TRBJ2-1; perhaps D is TRBD1 or TRBD2 (5 bases each). Germline CDR1 LNHNV, CDR2 YYDKDF (reference sequence). V gave up 4 bases and J gave up 7 bases, with 14 bases separating them. The CDR3 length is 14 residues. The CDR3 protein is CATSKSGPLNEQFF. CDR3 bases: TGTGCCACCAGCAAATCGGGACCTCTGAATGAGCAGTTCTTC.

On this clone itself: Different DNA sequences within this sample yield the same CDR3. The chain carries TRBV19 and TRBJ1-1; maybe TRBD1 (5 bases). Germline-derived CDR1 and CDR2 are LNHDA and SQIVND (reference sequence). Trimming cost V 5 bases and J 1 base, with 8 bases left between them. The CDR3 is 13 amino acids. This chain's CDR3 is CASSGTANTEAFF. CDR3 coding DNA: TGTGCCAGTAGTGGGACGGCGAACACTGAAGCTTTCTTT.

The V and J genes are TRBV7-2 and TRBJ2-1; tentative D call: TRBD2 (6 bases). The germline V gene has CDR1 SGHTA and CDR2 FQGNSA. The CDR3 contains 18 residues. The V end was cut by 1 base, the J end by 4 bases, with 20 bases between. CDR3 residues: CASSLVVGLARTYNEQFF. The CDR3 DNA is TGTGCCAGCAGCTTAGTGGTGGGGCTAGCGCGGACTTACAATGAGCAGTTCTTC.